The 2 T cell receptor beta chains presented below share a single source sample, sequenced in a study of T-cell memory formation after mild COVID-19. TCRdb called the 5' RACE reads again in MiXCR, with one record for every CDR3 protein. In the table there are hundreds of thousands of distinct CDR3 sequences, 25% to 30% of which are singletons. Sequenced: PBMCs or a T cell subset sorted from them (not recorded which). These receptors were obtained from an adult woman who had mild COVID-19 (a few samples of this study predate the infection). Cell type and time point are not known.

Many counts were recorded for this clonotype. The CDR3 is CASSYGGTEQFF. For the CDR3, the DNA is TGTGCCAGCAGTTACGGCGGAACAGAGCAGTTCTTC. V is TRBV6-2 or TRBV6-3 and J is TRBJ2-1; D is unresolved. V was clipped by 2 bases and J by 10 bases, with 9 bases between them. Germline CDR1 and CDR2: MNHEY and SVGEGT. The CDR3 runs to 12 residues.

The chain couples TRBV21-1 to TRBJ1-1; the DNA was not used to check the table's D call, TRBD1. TRBV21-1 is classified as a pseudogene. This CDR3 has 15 amino acids. In nucleotides, the CDR3 is TGTGCCAGCAGCGTCTACAGGGAGCCGGACACTGAAGCTTTCTTT. Protein sequence: CASSVYREPDTEAFF.